The TCR beta chain described here comes from a study of blood T cell repertoires in COVID-19. Study information: Material from acute and convalescent COVID-19 was sourced from the United States, Italy and Spain. Nucleic acid was either cDNA or gDNA, and it came from T cells, B-cell-depleted T cells, or PBMCs.

In the authors' methods: By means of reference gene primer amplification, nucleated cell counts were estimated. Using immunoSEQ multiplex PCR, the repertoire was profiled, and TCRdb retains in-frame clones only, with some absent. V, J and clone size are taken as reported in that table, and D and trimming were inferred from the DNA itself. The data hold about 220,000 clones, with around 81% observed a single time. The CDR3 spans 14 residues. V shed 5 bases and J 6 bases; nucleotides not matched to a gene: 10. The V gene's germline CDR1 is SQVTM and CDR2 ANQGSEA. The sequenced sample was peripheral blood. The source of this sequence is a woman aged 25 to 45 who had recovered from COVID-19. The chain joins TRBV29-1 to TRBJ1-1; TRBD1 matches 9 bases. The DNA of the CDR3 is TGCAGCGTTTATCTGGGACAGGGAAGGGCTGAAGCTTTCTTT. It codes for CSVYLGQGRAEAFF.